The 25 T cell receptor beta chains listed next were all sequenced from one sample in a study of Ad26.COV2.S vaccination and SARS-CoV-2 variants. Treatment given: 19 received Ad26.COV2.S at low or high dose, single or two shots; about 5 received placebo; per-sample allocation not given. Repertoires come from day 63 after the first vaccine or placebo injection. Using immunoSEQ multiplex PCR, the repertoire was profiled, and TCRdb retains in-frame clones only, with some absent. The sample has more than 300,000 clones, approximately 86% seen once. The material sequenced was peripheral blood, taken in a trial of Ad26.COV2.S vaccine versus placebo. These receptors all stem from a person between 18 and 65 years old who received the Ad26.COV2.S COVID-19 vaccine or a placebo.

This chain links TRBV4-2 with TRBJ1-5; D not certain. Looked up from germline, CDR1 is LGHNA and CDR2 is YNFKEQ. V lost 4 bases and J lost 4, with 11 bases in between. The CDR3 consists of 14 residues. The CDR3 protein is CASSPRPWNQPQHF. For the CDR3, the DNA is TGTGCCAGCAGCCCCCGACCGTGGAATCAGCCCCAGCATTTT.

On this clone: Relative to the germline gene, one junction end is altered; a read error may explain this. V gene TRBV2 combines with J gene TRBJ1-1, with D possibly matching TRBD1 (5 bases). Germline lookup yields CDR1 SNHLY and CDR2 FYNNEI. The CDR3 is made up of 14 amino acids. Written as DNA, the CDR3 is TGTGCCAGCAGGGAAGGGGTTCTGAACACTGAAGCTTTCTTT. It encodes CASREGVLNTEAFF.

The chain links TRBV30 to TRBJ2-1; 7 positions agree with TRBD2. This CDR3 comprises 14 residues. Germline-derived CDR1 and CDR2 are GTSNPN and SVGIG (reference sequence). V trimming: 4 bases; J trimming: 3 bases; junction bases outside the gene matches: 6. CDR3 nucleotides: TGTGCCTGGACGCAGCTAGCGGACTACAATGAGCAGTTCTTC. Translating gives CAWTQLADYNEQFF.

The chain joins TRBV5-1 to TRBJ2-4; 8 nucleotides line up with TRBD1. The CDR3 has 15 residues. The junction had 13 bases not matched to a gene; V was cut back by 4 bases and J by 10 bases. The germline V gene encodes CDR1 SGHRS and CDR2 YFSETQ. The CDR3 reads CASSPGQGPIEIQYF. The CDR3 nucleotides are TGCGCCAGCAGCCCAGGACAGGGCCCGATCGAGATTCAGTACTTC. The complete variable domain, with remaining parts taken from reference TRBV5-1 and TRBJ2-4, reads KAGVTQTPRYLIKTRGQQVTLSCSPISGHRSVSWYQQTPGQGLQFLFEYFSETQRNKGNFPGRFSGRQFSNSRSEMNVSTLELGDSALYLCASSPGQGPIEIQYFGAGTRLSVL.

This clone is a singleton in its sample. The CDR3 DNA reads TGTGCCAGCAGCGGGGCCCTGCAAGAGACCCAGTACTTC. Residues: CASSGALQETQYF. V gene TRBV7-9 combines with J gene TRBJ2-5, with D possibly TRBD1 on 5 matching bases. Trimming removed 5 bases from V and 2 bases from J, with 9 bases in between. The CDR3 runs 13 residues. Germline values: CDR1 SEHNR, CDR2 FQNEAQ (reference sequence).

The genes are TRBV5-1 and TRBJ1-1, with D tentatively TRBD1 (5 bases). From germline, CDR1 is SGHRS and CDR2 YFSETQ. This CDR3 is built from 14 residues. Trimming pared 4 bases from V and 3 bases from J, leaving 13 bases between. CDR3: CASSPGPWDTEAFF. For the CDR3, the DNA is TGCGCCAGCAGCCCGGGACCTTGGGACACTGAAGCTTTCTTT.

The V and J genes are TRBV28 and TRBJ1-2, with TRBD1 matching over 8 bases. Germline V gene sequence: CDR1 MDHEN, CDR2 SYDVKM. V was pared by 2 bases and J by 6 bases, with 5 bases of the junction left unmatched. The CDR3 contains 14 residues. This CDR3 is CASSLVQGADGYTF. CDR3 coding DNA: TGTGCCAGCAGTTTAGTCCAGGGGGCGGATGGCTACACCTTC.

The V call is TRBV5-1, the J call TRBJ2-2, with D hard to call. Trimming cost V 0 bases and J 6 bases, with 12 bases left between them. The CDR3 length is 15 residues. Germline V lookup: CDR1 SGHRS, CDR2 YFSETQ. This CDR3 is CASSLDPGLAGELFF. CDR3 coding DNA: TGCGCCAGCAGCTTGGATCCCGGGTTAGCCGGGGAGCTGTTTTTT.

The chain is built from TRBV10-3 and TRBJ2-1; tentatively, D is TRBD2 (6 bases). This CDR3 is 14 amino acids long. V was trimmed by 6 bases and J by 8 bases, leaving 17 bases between them. Germline V gene lookup returns CDR1 ENHRY and CDR2 SYGVKD. CDR3 region: CAISRLERGDEQFF. As DNA, the CDR3 is TGTGCCATCAGCAGACTAGAGAGAGGAGATGAGCAGTTCTTC.

The chain is built from TRBV6-5 and TRBJ1-2; unclear D gene. This CDR3 has 13 amino acids. In germline, CDR1 is MNHEY, CDR2 SVGAGI. With 2 bases removed from V and 4 bases from J, the gap between germline ends came to 8 bases. The CDR3 loop is CASSYTESYGYTF. CDR3 bases: TGTGCCAGCAGTTACACAGAGAGCTATGGCTACACCTTC.

The genes are TRBV13 and TRBJ2-7; perhaps TRBD2 as D (7 bases). V was cut by 5 bases and J by 6 bases, with 17 bases left in between. This CDR3 is built from 14 residues. Germline V gene data show CDR1 as PRHDT and CDR2 as FYEKMQ (reference sequence). CDR3 in DNA: TGTGCCAGCAGCCCCGGGGGGCCTGGGACCGAGCAGTACTTC. This codes for CASSPGGPGTEQYF. The full variable domain, rest sourced from reference TRBV13 and TRBJ2-7, is AAGVIQSPRHLIKEKRETATLKCYPIPRHDTVYWYQQGPGQDPQFLISFYEKMQSDKGSIPDRFSAQQFSDYHSELNMSSLELGDSALYFCASSPGGPGTEQYFGPGTRLTVT.

The V gene is TRBV7-9, the J gene TRBJ1-2, with 9 bases fitting TRBD1. V gave up 5 bases and J gave up 2 bases; unmatched junction bases: 3. Germline CDR1 SEHNR, CDR2 FQNEAQ (reference sequence). The CDR3 runs to 14 residues. CDR3 DNA: TGTGCCAGCAGCGCCGGACAGGGGAACTATGGCTACACCTTC. Translating gives CASSAGQGNYGYTF.

V and J are TRBV9 and TRBJ2-2; TRBD1 is a possible D gene (5 bases). Germline V gives CDR1 SGDLS, CDR2 YYNGEE. CDR3 length: 13 amino acids. Trimming cost V 6 bases and J 6 bases, with 12 bases left between them. CDR3: CASKQGSAGELFF. The DNA of the CDR3 is TGTGCCAGCAAGCAGGGTAGTGCCGGGGAGCTGTTTTTT.

This clone was seen only once. At one boundary the junction diverges from the germline segment, which might be a read error. The CDR3 sequence: CASREDPLPGETQYF. DNA for the CDR3: TGTGCCAGCAGGGAAGACCCCCTACCCGGGGAGACCCAGTACTTC. The J gene is TRBJ2-5, the V gene TRBV6-1, with D hard to call. The germline V gene has CDR1 MNHNS and CDR2 SASEGT. This CDR3 is 15 amino acids long.

This clone was seen only a few times. This chain links TRBV7-2 with TRBJ2-2; D unclear. The CDR3 runs to 13 residues. CDR1 is SGHTA and CDR2 is FQGNSA in the germline V gene. The V and J ends lost 1 base and 7 bases respectively, with 7 bases between them. CDR3 coding DNA: TGTGCCAGCAGCTTAGACCAGAACGGGGAGCTGTTTTTT. Translating it yields CASSLDQNGELFF.

V usage is TRBV10-3 and J usage is TRBJ1-4; D remains ambiguous. The V gene's germline CDR1 is ENHRY and CDR2 SYGVKD. The CDR3 is 13 amino acids. Trimming cost V 6 bases and J 4 bases, with 9 bases left between them. CDR3 DNA sequence: TGTGCCATCAGGGGCGAGGTTAATGAAAAACTGTTTTTT. This sequence encodes CAIRGEVNEKLFF.

This chain links TRBV7-9 with TRBJ1-4; 8 bases are a match to TRBD1. The CDR3 loop spans 16 amino acids. Per the germline V gene, CDR1 is SEHNR and CDR2 is FQNEAQ (reference sequence). V dropped 2 bases and J dropped 7; count of bases not matched to a gene: 9. This CDR3 is CASSLSPNRGGEKLFF. CDR3 in DNA: TGTGCCAGCAGCTTAAGCCCCAACAGGGGGGGTGAAAAACTGTTTTTT.

The rearrangement joins TRBV11-2 to TRBJ1-1, with D unresolved. Germline CDR1 reads SGHAT; CDR2 reads FQNNGV. CDR3 length: 14 residues. The V and J ends lost 4 bases and 3 bases respectively, with 12 bases between them. CDR3: CASSSPGRDTEAFF. CDR3 sequence (DNA): TGTGCCAGCAGCTCACCGGGCCGGGACACTGAAGCTTTCTTT.

The chain is built from TRBV28 and TRBJ1-2; no clear D. CDR3 size: 12 residues. Per germline, CDR1 MDHEN and CDR2 SYDVKM. V was clipped by 7 bases and J by 4 bases, with 10 bases between them. CDR3 DNA sequence: TGTGCCAGCATGTACGATAGCTATGGCTACACCTTC. Translation gives CASMYDSYGYTF.

The chain has TRBV7-8 and TRBJ2-3, with 7 bases fitting TRBD2. Losses at the gene ends were 5 bases for V and 1 base for J; bases not matched to a gene: 3. In germline, CDR1 is SGHVS, CDR2 FQNEAQ. This CDR3 has 14 residues. CDR3 loop: CASSITSGTDTQYF. The CDR3 DNA reads TGTGCCAGCAGCATTACTAGCGGCACAGATACGCAGTATTTT.

V is TRBV24-1 and J is TRBJ2-2, with unresolved D. There are 14 residues in the CDR3. Germline lookup yields CDR1 KGHDR and CDR2 SFDVKD. Trimming took off 1 base at V and 6 bases at J, with 8 bases between the two ends. CDR3 residues: CATSDLRVAGELFF. CDR3 DNA sequence: TGTGCCACCAGTGATTTACGGGTAGCCGGGGAGCTGTTTTTT.

This chain uses TRBV27 with TRBJ2-7, with D perhaps matching TRBD2 (6 bases). The germline V and J ends were trimmed by 0 bases and 3 bases, with 18 bases remaining between them. The CDR3 covers 17 residues. Per the germline V gene, CDR1 is MNHEY and CDR2 is SMNVEV (reference sequence). CDR3 nucleotides: TGTGCCAGCAGTTTATCCTCTCGGGAGCTGAGTCACTACGAGCAGTACTTC. It is translated as CASSLSSRELSHYEQYF.

The chain joins TRBV6-2 or TRBV6-3 to TRBJ1-4; no definite D call. The CDR3 has 17 residues. CDR1 is MNHEY, CDR2 SVGEGT, per germline. V dropped 3 bases and J dropped 0 bases, with 14 bases sitting between them. The CDR3: CASSYGSSASTNEKLFF. CDR3 coding DNA: TGTGCCAGCAGTTATGGGTCCTCGGCTTCAACTAATGAAAAACTGTTTTTT.

The V gene is TRBV24-1, the J gene TRBJ2-3; D call uncertain. The CDR3 is made up of 15 amino acids. CDR1 and CDR2 (germline): KGHDR, SFDVKD. Trimming removed 7 bases from V and 0 bases from J, with 13 bases in between. The CDR3 coding sequence is TGTGCCACCAGCAGAGTGGGATCTAGCACAGATACGCAGTATTTT. Its translation: CATSRVGSSTDTQYF.

V is TRBV30 and J is TRBJ2-2; D is possibly TRBD2 (5 bases). In germline, CDR1 is GTSNPN, CDR2 SVGIG (reference sequence). The germline V and J ends were trimmed by 5 bases and 7 bases, with 14 bases remaining between them. The CDR3 extends over 13 amino acids. The CDR3 DNA reads TGTGCCTGGTCCACTAGGATTCACGGGGAGCTGTTTTTT. This encodes CAWSTRIHGELFF. Drawing the rest from reference TRBV30 and TRBJ2-2, the complete variable domain is SQTIHQWPATLVQPVGSPLSLECTVEGTSNPNLYWYRQAAGRGLQLLFYSVGIGQISSEVPQNLSASRPQDRQFILSSKKLLLSDSGFYLCAWSTRIHGELFFGEGSRLTVL.